This record looks at one TCR beta chain sequence and its context. Its antigen is still unknown. The source of the sample is a study of OX40 agonist ivuxolimab in advanced cancers. Here immunoSEQ multiplex PCR was the method, and the copy in TCRdb shows in-frame clones only, minus some. The table records about 19,000 clones, around 84% of them present only once. Germline values: CDR1 SNHLY, CDR2 FYNNEI. The CDR3 is made up of 13 amino acids. V gave up 7 bases and J gave up 4 bases, with 14 bases separating them. Study conclusions and caveats: CD4+ and CD8+ T cells in blood underwent clonal expansion by week 6 at 0.1 to 3.0 mg/kg. Individuals who were partial responders at 0.1-3.0 mg/kg had clonal expansion that ranked among the lowest.

V is TRBV2 and J is TRBJ2-7, with D hard to call. The sample consisted of CD4+ or CD8+ T cells sorted from blood, taken in a trial of the OX40 agonist ivuxolimab. The clonotype originates from an adult with an advanced solid tumor such as melanoma, head and neck, liver or kidney cancer. The CDR3 loop reads CASMPTQSYEQYF. CDR3 in DNA: TGTGCCAGCATGCCGACCCAGTCGTACGAGCAGTACTTC.